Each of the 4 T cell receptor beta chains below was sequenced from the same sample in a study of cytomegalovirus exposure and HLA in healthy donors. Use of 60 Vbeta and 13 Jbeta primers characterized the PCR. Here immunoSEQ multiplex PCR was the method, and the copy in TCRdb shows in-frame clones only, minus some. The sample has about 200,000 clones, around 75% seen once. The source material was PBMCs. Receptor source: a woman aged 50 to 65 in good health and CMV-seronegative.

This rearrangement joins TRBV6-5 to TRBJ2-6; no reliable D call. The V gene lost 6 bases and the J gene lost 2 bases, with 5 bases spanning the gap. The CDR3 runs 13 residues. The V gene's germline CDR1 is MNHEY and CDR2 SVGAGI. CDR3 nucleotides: TGTGCCAGCAGGAGAACTGGGGCCAACGTCCTGACTTTC. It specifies CASRRTGANVLTF.

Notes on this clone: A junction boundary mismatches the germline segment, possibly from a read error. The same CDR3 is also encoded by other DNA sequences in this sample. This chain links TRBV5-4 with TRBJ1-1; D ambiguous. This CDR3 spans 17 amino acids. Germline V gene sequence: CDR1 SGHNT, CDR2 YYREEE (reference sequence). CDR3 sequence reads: CASSFSRLAGLNTEAFF. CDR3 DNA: TGCGCCAGCAGCTTTTCTCGGTTGGCAGGCCTGAACACTGAAGCTTTCTTT.

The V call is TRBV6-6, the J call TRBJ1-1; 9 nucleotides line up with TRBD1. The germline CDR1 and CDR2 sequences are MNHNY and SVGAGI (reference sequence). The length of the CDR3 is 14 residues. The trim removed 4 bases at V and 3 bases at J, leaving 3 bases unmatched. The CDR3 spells CASSSRDRDTEAFF. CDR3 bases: TGTGCCAGCAGTTCCCGGGACAGGGACACTGAAGCTTTCTTT.

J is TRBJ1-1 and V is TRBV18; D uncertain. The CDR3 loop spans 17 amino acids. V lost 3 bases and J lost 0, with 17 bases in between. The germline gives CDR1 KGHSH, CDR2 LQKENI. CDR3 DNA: TGTGCCAGCTCACCGCTGCAAACAGAACTCGTGAACACTGAAGCTTTCTTT. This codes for CASSPLQTELVNTEAFF.